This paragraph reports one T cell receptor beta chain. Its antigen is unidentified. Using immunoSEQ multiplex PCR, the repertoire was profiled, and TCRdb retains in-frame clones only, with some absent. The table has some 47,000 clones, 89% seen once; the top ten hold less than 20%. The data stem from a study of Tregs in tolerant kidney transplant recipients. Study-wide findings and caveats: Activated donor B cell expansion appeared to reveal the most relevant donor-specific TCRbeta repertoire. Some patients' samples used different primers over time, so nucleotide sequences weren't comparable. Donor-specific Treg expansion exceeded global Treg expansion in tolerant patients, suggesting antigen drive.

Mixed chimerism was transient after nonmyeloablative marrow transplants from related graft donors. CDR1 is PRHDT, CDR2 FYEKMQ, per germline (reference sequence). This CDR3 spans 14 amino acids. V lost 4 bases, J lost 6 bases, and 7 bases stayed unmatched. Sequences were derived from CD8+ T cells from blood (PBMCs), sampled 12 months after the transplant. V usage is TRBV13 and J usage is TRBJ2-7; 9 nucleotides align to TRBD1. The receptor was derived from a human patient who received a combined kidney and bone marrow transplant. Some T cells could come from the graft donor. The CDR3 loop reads CASSSGTGMAEQYF. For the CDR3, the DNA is TGTGCCAGCAGCTCCGGGACAGGGATGGCCGAGCAGTACTTC.